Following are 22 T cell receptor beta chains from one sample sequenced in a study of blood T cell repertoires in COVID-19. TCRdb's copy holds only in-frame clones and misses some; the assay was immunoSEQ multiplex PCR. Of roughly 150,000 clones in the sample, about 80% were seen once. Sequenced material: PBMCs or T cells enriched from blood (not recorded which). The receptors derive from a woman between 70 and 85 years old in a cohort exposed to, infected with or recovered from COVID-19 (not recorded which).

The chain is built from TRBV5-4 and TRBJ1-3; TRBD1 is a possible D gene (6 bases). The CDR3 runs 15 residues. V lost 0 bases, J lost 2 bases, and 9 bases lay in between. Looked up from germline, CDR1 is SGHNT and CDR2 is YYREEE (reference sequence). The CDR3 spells CASSLDRAAGNTIYF. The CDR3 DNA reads TGTGCCAGCAGCTTGGACAGGGCGGCTGGAAACACCATATATTTT.

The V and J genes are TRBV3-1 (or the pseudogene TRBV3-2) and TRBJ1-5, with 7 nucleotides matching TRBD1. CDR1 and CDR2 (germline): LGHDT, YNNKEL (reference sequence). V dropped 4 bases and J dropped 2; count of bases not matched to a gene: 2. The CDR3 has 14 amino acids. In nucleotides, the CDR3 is TGTGCCAGCAGCCTTGGACAGGGCAATCAGCCCCAGCATTTT. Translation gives CASSLGQGNQPQHF.

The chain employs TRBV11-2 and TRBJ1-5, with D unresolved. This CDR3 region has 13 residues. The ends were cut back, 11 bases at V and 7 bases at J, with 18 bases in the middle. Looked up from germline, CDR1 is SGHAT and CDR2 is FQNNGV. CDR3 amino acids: CASSMEGMQPQHF. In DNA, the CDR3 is TGTGCCTCCTCGATGGAGGGCATGCAGCCCCAGCATTTT.

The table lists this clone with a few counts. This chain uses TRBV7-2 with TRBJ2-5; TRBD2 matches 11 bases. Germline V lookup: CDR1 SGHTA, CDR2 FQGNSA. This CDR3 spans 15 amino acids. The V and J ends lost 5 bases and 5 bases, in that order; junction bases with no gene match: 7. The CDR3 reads CASSPQASGRETQYF. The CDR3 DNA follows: TGTGCCAGCAGCCCCCAGGCTAGCGGGAGGGAGACCCAGTACTTC.

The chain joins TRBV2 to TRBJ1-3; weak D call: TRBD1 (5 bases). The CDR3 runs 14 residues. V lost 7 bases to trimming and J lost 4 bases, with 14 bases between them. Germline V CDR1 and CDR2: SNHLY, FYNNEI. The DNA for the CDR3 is TGTGCCAGCATCGCAGGGACTAAGGGAAACACCATATATTTT. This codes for CASIAGTKGNTIYF.

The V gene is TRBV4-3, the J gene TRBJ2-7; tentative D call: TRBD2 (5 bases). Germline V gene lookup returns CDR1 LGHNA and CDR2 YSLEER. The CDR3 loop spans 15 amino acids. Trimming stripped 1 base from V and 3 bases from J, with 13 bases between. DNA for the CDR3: TGCGCCAGCAGCCAAGCCAAGGGAGATGGCTACGAGCAGTACTTC. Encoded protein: CASSQAKGDGYEQYF.

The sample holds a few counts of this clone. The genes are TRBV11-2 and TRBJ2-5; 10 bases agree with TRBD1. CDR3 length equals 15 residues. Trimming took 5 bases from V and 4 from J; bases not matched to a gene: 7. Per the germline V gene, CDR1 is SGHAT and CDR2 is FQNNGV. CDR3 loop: CASSPTGGFLETQYF. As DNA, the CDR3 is TGTGCCAGCAGCCCGACAGGGGGCTTCCTAGAGACCCAGTACTTC.

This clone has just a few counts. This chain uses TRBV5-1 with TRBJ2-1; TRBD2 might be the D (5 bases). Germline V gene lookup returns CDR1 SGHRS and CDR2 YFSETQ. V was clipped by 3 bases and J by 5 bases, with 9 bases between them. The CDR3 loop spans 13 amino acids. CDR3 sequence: CASSSLAHNEQFF. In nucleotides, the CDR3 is TGCGCCAGCAGCTCCCTAGCACACAATGAGCAGTTCTTC.

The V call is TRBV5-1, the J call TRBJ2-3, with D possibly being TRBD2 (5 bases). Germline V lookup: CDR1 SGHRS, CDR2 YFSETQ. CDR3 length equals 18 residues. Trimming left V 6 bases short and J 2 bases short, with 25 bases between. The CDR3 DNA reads TGCGCCAGCAAGAGCGGCGGATCCTCAATCCCTAACACAGATACGCAGTATTTT. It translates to CASKSGGSSIPNTDTQYF.

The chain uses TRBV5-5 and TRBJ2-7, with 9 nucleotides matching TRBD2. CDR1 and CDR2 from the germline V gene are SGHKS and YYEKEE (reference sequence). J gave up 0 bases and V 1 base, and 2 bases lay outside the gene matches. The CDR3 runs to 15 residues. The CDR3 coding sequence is TGTGCCAGCAGCTTGCTAGCGGGAAGCTCCTACGAGCAGTACTTC. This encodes CASSLLAGSSYEQYF.

CDR3 sequence (DNA): TGTGCCAGCAGCCCCGGACAGGGAGGCACTGAAGCTTTCTTT. This translates into CASSPGQGGTEAFF. The rearrangement uses TRBV7-9 and TRBJ1-1, with 8 bases fitting TRBD1. With 5 bases clipped from V and 4 bases from J, the junction kept 6 bases outside the gene matches. The CDR3 length is 14 residues. Germline CDR1 SEHNR, CDR2 FQNEAQ (reference sequence).

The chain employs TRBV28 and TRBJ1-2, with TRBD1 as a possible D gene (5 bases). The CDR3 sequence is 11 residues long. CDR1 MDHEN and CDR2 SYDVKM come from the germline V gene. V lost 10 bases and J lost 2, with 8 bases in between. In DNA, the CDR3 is TGTGCCATCTGGACAAACTATGGCTACACCTTC. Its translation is CAIWTNYGYTF.

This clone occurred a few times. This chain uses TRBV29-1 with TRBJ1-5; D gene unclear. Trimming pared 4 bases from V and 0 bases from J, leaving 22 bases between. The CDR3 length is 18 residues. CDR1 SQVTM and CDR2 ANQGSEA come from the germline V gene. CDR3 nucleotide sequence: TGCAGCGTTGTGTTGGCAGGTTCGCCTCTTAATAGCAATCAGCCCCAGCATTTT. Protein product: CSVVLAGSPLNSNQPQHF.

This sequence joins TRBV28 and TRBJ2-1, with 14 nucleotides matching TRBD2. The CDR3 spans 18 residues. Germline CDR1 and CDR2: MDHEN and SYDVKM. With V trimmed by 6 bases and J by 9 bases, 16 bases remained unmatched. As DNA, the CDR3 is TGTGCCAGCAGCTCACCCCTCGGACTAGCGGGAGGAAGTGTTGAGCAGTTCTTC. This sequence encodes CASSSPLGLAGGSVEQFF.

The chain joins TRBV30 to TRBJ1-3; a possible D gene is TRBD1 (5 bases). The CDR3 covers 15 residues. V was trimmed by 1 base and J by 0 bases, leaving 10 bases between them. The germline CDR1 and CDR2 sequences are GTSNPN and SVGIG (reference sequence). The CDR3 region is CAWSGDRRSGNTIYF. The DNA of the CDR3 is TGTGCCTGGAGTGGTGACAGACGCTCTGGAAACACCATATATTTT. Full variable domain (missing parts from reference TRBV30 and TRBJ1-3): SQTIHQWPATLVQPVGSPLSLECTVEGTSNPNLYWYRQAAGRGLQLLFYSVGIGQISSEVPQNLSASRPQDRQFILSSKKLLLSDSGFYLCAWSGDRRSGNTIYFGEGSWLTVV.

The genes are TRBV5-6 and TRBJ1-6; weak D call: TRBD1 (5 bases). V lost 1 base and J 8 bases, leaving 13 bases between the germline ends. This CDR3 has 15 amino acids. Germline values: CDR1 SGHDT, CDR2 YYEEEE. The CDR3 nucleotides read TGTGCCAGCAGCTTGCATCAGGGCCAGGATTCACCCCTCCACTTT. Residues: CASSLHQGQDSPLHF.

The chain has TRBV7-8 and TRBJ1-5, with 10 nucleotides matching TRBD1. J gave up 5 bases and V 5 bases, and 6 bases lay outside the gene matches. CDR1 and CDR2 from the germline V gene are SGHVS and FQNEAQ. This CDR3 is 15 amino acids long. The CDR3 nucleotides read TGTGCCAGCAGCAGGGGACAGGGGTATGATCAGCCCCAGCATTTT. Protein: CASSRGQGYDQPQHF.

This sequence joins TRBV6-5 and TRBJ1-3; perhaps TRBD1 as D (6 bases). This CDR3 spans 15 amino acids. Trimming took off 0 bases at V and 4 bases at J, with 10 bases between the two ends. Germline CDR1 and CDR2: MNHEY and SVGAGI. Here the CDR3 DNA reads TGTGCCAGCAGTTACTCATCAGGGGTCGGAAACACCATATATTTT. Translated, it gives CASSYSSGVGNTIYF.

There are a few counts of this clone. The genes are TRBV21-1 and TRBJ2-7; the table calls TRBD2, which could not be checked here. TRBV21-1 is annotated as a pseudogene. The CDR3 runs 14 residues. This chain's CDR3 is CASSKPFASYEQYF. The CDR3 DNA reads TGTGCCAGCAGCAAACCCTTCGCGAGCTACGAGCAGTACTTC.

CDR3 protein: CASSPAGTQFSIYF. In nucleotides, the CDR3 is TGTGCCAGCTCACCGGCGGGGACCCAATTCTCCATATATTTT. The chain is built from TRBV18 and TRBJ1-3; TRBD1 might be the D (5 bases). The V end was cut by 3 bases, the J end by 11 bases, with 17 bases between. The CDR3 runs to 14 residues. Germline V lookup: CDR1 KGHSH, CDR2 LQKENI. The complete variable domain, with remaining parts taken from reference TRBV18 and TRBJ1-3, reads NAGVMQNPRHLVRRRGQEARLRCSPMKGHSHVYWYRQLPEEGLKFMVYLQKENIIDESGMPKERFSAEFPKEGPSILRIQQVVRGDSAAYFCASSPAGTQFSIYFGEGSWLTVV.

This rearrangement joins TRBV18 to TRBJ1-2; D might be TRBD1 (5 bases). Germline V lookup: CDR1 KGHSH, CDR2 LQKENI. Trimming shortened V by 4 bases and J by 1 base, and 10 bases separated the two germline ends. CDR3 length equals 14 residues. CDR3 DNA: TGTGCCAGCTCACAGGCAGGGCTTAACTATGGCTACACCTTC. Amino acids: CASSQAGLNYGYTF.

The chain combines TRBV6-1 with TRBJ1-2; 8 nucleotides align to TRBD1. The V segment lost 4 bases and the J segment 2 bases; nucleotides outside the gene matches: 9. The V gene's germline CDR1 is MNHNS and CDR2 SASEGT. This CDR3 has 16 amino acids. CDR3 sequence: CASSAYRGGANYGYTF. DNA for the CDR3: TGTGCCAGCAGTGCTTACAGGGGGGGAGCGAACTATGGCTACACCTTC.